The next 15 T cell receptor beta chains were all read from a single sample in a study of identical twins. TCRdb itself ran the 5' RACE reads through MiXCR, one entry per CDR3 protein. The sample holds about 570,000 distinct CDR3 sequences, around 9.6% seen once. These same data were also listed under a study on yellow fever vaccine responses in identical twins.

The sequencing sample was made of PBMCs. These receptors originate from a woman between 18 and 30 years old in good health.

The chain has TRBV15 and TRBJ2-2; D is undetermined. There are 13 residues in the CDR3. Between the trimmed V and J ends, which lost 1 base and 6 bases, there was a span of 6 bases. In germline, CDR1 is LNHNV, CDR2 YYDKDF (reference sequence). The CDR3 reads CATSRGGSGELFF. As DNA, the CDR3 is TGTGCCACCAGCAGAGGTGGTTCCGGGGAGCTGTTTTTT.

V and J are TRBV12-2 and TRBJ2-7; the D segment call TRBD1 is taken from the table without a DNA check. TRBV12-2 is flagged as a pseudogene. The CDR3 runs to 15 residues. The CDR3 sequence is CASRLVSPSAYEQYF. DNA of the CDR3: TGTGCAAGTCGCTTAGTCTCCCCTAGCGCCTACGAGCAGTACTTC.

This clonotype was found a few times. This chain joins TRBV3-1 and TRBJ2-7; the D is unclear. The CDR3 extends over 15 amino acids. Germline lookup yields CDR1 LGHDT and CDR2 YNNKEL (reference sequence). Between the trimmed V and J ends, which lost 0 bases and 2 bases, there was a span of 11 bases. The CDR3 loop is CASSQDRLFTYEQYF. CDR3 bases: TGTGCCAGCAGCCAAGATCGGCTCTTCACCTACGAGCAGTACTTC.

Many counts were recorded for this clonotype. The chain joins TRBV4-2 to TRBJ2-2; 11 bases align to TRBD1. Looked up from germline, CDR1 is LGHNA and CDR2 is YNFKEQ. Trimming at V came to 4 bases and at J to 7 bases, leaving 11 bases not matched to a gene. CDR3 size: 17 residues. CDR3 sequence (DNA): TGTGCCAGCAGCCCCATTCAGGACAGGGGGCATCACGGGGAGCTGTTTTTT. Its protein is CASSPIQDRGHHGELFF.

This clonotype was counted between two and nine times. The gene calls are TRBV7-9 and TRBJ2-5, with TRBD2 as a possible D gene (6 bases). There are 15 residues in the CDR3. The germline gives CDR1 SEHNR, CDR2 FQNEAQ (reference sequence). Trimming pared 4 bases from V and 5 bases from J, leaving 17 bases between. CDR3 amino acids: CASSSTRVLGETQYF. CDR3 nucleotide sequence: TGTGCCAGCAGCTCGACTAGAGTCTTAGGGGAGACCCAGTACTTC.

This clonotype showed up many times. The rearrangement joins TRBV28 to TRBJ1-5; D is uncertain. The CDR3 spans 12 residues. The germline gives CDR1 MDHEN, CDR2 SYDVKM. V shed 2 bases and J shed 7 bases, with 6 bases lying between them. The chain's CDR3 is CASSLVAQPQHF. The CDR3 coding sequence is TGTGCCAGCAGTTTAGTTGCCCAGCCCCAGCATTTT.

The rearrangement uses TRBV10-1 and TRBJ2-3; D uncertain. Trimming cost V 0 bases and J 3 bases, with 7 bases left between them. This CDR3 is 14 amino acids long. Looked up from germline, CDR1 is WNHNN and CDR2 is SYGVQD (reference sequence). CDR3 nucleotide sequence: TGCGCCAGCAGTGAGTCGGGATATACAGATACGCAGTATTTT. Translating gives CASSESGYTDTQYF.

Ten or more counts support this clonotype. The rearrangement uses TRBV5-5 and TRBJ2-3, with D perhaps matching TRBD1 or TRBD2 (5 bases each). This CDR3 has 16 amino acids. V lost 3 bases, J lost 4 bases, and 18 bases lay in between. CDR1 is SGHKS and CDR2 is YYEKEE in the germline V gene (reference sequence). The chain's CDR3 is CASSSVGWGSADTQYF. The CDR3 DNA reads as TGTGCCAGCAGCTCCGTGGGTTGGGGGAGCGCAGATACGCAGTATTTT.

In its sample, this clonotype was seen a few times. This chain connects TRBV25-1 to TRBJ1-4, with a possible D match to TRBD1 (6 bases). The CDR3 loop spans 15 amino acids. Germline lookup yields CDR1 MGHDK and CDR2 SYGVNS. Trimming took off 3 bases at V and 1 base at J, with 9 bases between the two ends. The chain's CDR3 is CASSDPQGTNEKLFF. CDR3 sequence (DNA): TGTGCCAGCAGTGACCCACAGGGAACTAATGAAAAACTGTTTTTT.

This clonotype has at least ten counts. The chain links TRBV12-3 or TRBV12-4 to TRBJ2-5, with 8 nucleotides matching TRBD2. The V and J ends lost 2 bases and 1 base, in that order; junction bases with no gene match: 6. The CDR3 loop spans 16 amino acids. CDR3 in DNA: TGTGCCAGCAGTTTATACGGCGGGGGGCTCCAAGAGACCCAGTACTTC. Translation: CASSLYGGGLQETQYF.

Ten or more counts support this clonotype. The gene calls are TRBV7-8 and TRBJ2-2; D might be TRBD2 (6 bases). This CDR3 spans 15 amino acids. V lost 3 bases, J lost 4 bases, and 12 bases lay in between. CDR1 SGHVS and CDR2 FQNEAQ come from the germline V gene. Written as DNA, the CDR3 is TGTGCCAGCAGCTTTCCCGCCGGGAGCACCGGGGAGCTGTTTTTT. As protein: CASSFPAGSTGELFF.

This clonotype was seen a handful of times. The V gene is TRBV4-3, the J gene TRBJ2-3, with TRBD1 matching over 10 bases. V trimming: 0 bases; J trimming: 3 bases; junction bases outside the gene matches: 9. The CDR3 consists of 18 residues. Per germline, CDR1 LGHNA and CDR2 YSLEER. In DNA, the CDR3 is TGCGCCAGCAGCCAAGAGCCCGGGACAGGGGTATTAACAGATACGCAGTATTTT. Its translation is CASSQEPGTGVLTDTQYF.

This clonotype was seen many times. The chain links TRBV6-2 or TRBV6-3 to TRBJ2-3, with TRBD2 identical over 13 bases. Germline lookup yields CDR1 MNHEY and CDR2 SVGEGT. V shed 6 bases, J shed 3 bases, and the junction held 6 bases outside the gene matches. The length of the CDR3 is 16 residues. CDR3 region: CASSRQLAGGTDTQYF. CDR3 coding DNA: TGTGCCAGCAGCCGACAACTAGCGGGAGGGACAGATACGCAGTATTTT.

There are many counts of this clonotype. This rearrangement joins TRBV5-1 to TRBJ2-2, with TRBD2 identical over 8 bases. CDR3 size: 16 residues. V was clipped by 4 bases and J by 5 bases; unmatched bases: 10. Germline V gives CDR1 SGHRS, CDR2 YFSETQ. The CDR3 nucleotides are TGCGCCAGCAGCACCGGTAGCGGGATCGTAACCGGGGAGCTGTTTTTT. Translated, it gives CASSTGSGIVTGELFF. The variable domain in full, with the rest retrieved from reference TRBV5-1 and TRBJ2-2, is KAGVTQTPRYLIKTRGQQVTLSCSPISGHRSVSWYQQTPGQGLQFLFEYFSETQRNKGNFPGRFSGRQFSNSRSEMNVSTLELGDSALYLCASSTGSGIVTGELFFGEGSRLTVL.

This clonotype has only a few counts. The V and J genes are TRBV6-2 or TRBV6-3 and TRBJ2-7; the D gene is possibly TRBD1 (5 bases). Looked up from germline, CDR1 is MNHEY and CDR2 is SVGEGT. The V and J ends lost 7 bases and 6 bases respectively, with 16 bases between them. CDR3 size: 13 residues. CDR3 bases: TGTGCCAGCATCCAAGGGGAAGGGCGCGAGCAGTACTTC. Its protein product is CASIQGEGREQYF.